What follows are 7 T cell receptor beta chains derived from one specimen sequenced in a study of cytomegalovirus exposure and HLA in healthy donors. The PCR was carried out with 60 Vbeta primers and 13 Jbeta primers. Measured with immunoSEQ multiplex PCR; TCRdb has only the in-frame clones, and not every one. The repertoire holds 100,000 to 120,000 clones, with around 74% as singletons. Sample: PBMCs. These receptors all come from a middle-aged man in good health and CMV-seronegative.

This clone was seen a single time. J is TRBJ2-7 and V is TRBV25-1, with 9 bases matching TRBD2. The CDR3 runs 17 residues. After removal of 3 bases from V and 2 bases from J, the junction contained 11 bases not matched to a gene. Per germline, CDR1 MGHDK and CDR2 SYGVNS. The CDR3 is CASSDGPGLAPPYEQYF. For the CDR3, the DNA is TGTGCCAGCAGTGACGGGCCCGGACTAGCGCCTCCCTACGAGCAGTACTTC.

The chain carries TRBV5-4 and TRBJ1-2; 8 nucleotides match TRBD1. The CDR3 runs to 14 residues. With V trimmed by 1 base and J by 4 bases, 3 bases remained unmatched. CDR1 is SGHNT and CDR2 is YYREEE in the germline V gene (reference sequence). Written as DNA, the CDR3 is TGTGCCAGCAGCTTGCCAGGGGGCGCCTATGGCTACACCTTC. It yields the protein CASSLPGGAYGYTF.

V is TRBV10-1 and J is TRBJ1-5; D possibly corresponds to TRBD1 (5 bases). Between the trimmed V and J ends, which lost 5 bases and 4 bases, there was a span of 9 bases. Germline V gene lookup returns CDR1 WNHNN and CDR2 SYGVQD (reference sequence). The CDR3 contains 13 residues. CDR3 loop: CASSLQGNQPQHF. The DNA of the CDR3 is TGCGCCAGCAGTCTCCAGGGAAATCAGCCCCAGCATTTT.

The chain employs TRBV7-6 and TRBJ2-7, with TRBD1 matching over 9 bases. V shed 4 bases and J 3 bases; nucleotides not matched to a gene: 7. Germline loops: CDR1 SGHVS, CDR2 FNYEAQ. This CDR3 is built from 15 residues. This chain's CDR3 is CASSSGTGFYYEQYF. Written as DNA, the CDR3 is TGTGCCAGCAGCTCGGGGACAGGGTTTTACTACGAGCAGTACTTC.

The V call is TRBV7-2, the J call TRBJ2-1, with 13 bases fitting TRBD2. Trimming cost V 6 bases and J 7 bases; bases outside gene matches: 9. The CDR3 is 16 amino acids. The germline V gene encodes CDR1 SGHTA and CDR2 FQGNSA. The CDR3 spells CASSPTTSGGFNEQFF. The CDR3 DNA is TGTGCCAGCAGTCCGACGACTAGCGGGGGGTTTAATGAGCAGTTCTTC.

This chain links TRBV15 with TRBJ2-5, with TRBD1 identical over 7 bases. Trimming removed 3 bases from V and 2 bases from J; junction bases left unmatched: 9. The CDR3 sequence is 16 residues long. Germline-derived CDR1 and CDR2 are LNHNV and YYDKDF (reference sequence). CDR3 nucleotides: TGTGCCACCAGCAGGGACGAAGGGACAGAACAAGAGACCCAGTACTTC. Protein: CATSRDEGTEQETQYF.

The rearrangement joins TRBV5-8 to TRBJ2-7, with D unresolved. CDR1 is SGHTS, CDR2 YDEGEE, per germline. V was clipped by 4 bases and J by 2 bases, with 4 bases between them. This CDR3 region has 11 residues. CDR3 DNA sequence: TGTGCCAGCAGCCAGACCTACGAGCAGTACTTC. Its translation: CASSQTYEQYF.